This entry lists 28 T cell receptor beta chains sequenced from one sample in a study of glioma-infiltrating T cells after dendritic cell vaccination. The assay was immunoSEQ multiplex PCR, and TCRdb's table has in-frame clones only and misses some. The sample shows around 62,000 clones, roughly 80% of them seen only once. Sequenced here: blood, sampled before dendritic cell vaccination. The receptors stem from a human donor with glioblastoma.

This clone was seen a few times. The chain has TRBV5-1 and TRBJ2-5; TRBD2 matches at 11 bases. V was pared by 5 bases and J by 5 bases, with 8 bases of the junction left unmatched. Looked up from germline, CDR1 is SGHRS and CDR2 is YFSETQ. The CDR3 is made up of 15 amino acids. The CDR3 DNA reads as TGCGCCAGCAGGAGACTAGCGGGGCTTCGGGAGACCCAGTACTTC. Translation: CASRRLAGLRETQYF.

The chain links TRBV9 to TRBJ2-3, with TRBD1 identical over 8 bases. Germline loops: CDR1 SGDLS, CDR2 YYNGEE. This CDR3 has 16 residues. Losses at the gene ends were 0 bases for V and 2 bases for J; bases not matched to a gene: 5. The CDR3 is CASSVGTGPDTDTQYF. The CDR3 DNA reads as TGTGCCAGCAGCGTAGGGACAGGGCCTGACACAGATACGCAGTATTTT.

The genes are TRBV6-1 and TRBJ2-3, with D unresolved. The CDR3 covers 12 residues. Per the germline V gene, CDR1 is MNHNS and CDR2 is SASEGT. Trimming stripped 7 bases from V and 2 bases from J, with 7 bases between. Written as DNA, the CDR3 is TGTGCCAGCATGGAGTACACAGATACGCAGTATTTT. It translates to CASMEYTDTQYF.

The CDR3 DNA reads as TGCGCCAGCAGCCCCTGGACTAGCGGGGGGGCCGGGAACACCGGGGAGCTGTTTTTT. This codes for CASSPWTSGGAGNTGELFF. The chain links TRBV4-1 to TRBJ2-2; 15 positions match TRBD2. V shed 4 bases and J 1 base; nucleotides not matched to a gene: 7. Per germline, CDR1 MGHRA and CDR2 YSYEKL. The CDR3 contains 19 residues.

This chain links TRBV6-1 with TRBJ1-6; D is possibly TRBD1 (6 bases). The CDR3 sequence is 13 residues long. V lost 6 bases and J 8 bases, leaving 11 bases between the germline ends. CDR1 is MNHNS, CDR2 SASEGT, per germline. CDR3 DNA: TGTGCCAGCAGCCATAACAGGGATTCACCCCTCCACTTT. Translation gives CASSHNRDSPLHF.

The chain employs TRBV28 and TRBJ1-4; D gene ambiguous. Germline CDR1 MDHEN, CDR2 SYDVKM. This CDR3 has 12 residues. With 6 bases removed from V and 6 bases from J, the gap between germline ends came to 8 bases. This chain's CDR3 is CASSSVDEKLFF. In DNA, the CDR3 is TGTGCCAGCAGCTCAGTGGATGAAAAACTGTTTTTT.

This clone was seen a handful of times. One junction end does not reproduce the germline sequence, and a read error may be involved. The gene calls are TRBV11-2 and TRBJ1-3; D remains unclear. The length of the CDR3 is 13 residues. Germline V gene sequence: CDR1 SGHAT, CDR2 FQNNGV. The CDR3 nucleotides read TGTGCCAGCAGCTTACAGGTTGACGGTCTTTGGGATTTT. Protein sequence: CASSLQVDGLWDF. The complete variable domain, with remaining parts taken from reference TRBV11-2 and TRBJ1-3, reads EAGVAQSPRYKIIEKRQSVAFWCNPISGHATLYWYQQILGQGPKLLIQFQNNGVVDDSQLPKDRFSAERLKGVDSTLKIQPAKLEDSAVYLCASSLQVDGLWDFGEGSWLTVV.

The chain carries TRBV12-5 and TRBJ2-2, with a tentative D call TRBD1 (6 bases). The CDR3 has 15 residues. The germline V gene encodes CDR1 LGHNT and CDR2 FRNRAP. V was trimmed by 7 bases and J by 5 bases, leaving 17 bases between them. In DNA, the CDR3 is TGTGCTAGTGCCGAGACAGGATCGATAACCGGGGAGCTGTTTTTT. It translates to CASAETGSITGELFF.

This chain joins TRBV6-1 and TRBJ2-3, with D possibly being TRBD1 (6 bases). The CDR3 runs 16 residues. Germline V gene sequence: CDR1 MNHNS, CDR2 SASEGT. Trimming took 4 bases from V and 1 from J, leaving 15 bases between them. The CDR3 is CASSVSSGARTDTQYF. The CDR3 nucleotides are TGTGCCAGCAGTGTATCGTCAGGGGCGCGCACAGATACGCAGTATTTT.

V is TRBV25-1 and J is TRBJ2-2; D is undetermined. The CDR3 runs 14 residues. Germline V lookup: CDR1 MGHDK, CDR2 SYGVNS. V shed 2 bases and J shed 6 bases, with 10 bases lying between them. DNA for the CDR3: TGTGCCAGCAGTGAAAGAGTGAGTTCCGGGGAGCTGTTTTTT. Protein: CASSERVSSGELFF.

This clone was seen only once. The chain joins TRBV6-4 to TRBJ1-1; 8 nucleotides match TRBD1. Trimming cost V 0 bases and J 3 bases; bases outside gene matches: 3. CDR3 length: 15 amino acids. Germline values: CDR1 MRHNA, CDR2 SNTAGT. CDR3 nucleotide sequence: TGTGCCAGCAGTGACTCCCCAGGGGGCCACACTGAAGCTTTCTTT. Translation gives CASSDSPGGHTEAFF.

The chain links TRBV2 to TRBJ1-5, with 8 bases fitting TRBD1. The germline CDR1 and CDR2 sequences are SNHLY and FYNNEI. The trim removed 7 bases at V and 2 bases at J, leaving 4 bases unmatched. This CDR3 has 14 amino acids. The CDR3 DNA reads TGTGCCAGCATCAGGGGGCCGGGCAATCAGCCCCAGCATTTT. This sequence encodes CASIRGPGNQPQHF.

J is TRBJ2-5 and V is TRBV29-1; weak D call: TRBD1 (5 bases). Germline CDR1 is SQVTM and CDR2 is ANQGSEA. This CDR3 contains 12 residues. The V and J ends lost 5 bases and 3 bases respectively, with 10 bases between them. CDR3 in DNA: TGCAGCGTTACAGGCAGAAAAGAGACCCAGTACTTC. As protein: CSVTGRKETQYF.

CDR3 coding DNA: TGTGCCAGCAGCTTGATGCAGGGCCTCTATGGCTACACCTTC. Protein: CASSLMQGLYGYTF. This chain uses TRBV5-4 with TRBJ1-2; D possibly corresponds to TRBD1 (5 bases). V was shortened by 1 base and J by 4 bases, with 11 bases between the two germline ends. This CDR3 region has 14 residues. Germline V gives CDR1 SGHNT, CDR2 YYREEE (reference sequence).

CDR3 protein: CASSADSYEQYF. The CDR3 DNA follows: TGTGCCAGCAGTGCCGACAGCTACGAGCAGTACTTC. V and J are TRBV25-1 and TRBJ2-7, with D possibly matching TRBD1 (5 bases). Looked up from germline, CDR1 is MGHDK and CDR2 is SYGVNS. Trimming cost V 4 bases and J 3 bases, with 7 bases left between them. This CDR3 has 12 residues.

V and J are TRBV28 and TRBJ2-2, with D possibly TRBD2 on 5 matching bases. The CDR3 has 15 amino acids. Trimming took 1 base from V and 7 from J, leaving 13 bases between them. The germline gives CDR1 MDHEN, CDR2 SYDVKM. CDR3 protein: CASSLLSTGIGELFF. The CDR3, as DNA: TGTGCCAGCAGTTTATTGAGCACGGGGATCGGGGAGCTGTTTTTT.

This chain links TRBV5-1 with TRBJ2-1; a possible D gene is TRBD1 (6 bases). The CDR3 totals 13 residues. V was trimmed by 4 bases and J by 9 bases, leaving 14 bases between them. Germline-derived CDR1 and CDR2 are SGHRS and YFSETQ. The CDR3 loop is CASSPGQGSEQFF. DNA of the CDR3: TGCGCCAGCAGCCCCGGGCAGGGGAGTGAGCAGTTCTTC.

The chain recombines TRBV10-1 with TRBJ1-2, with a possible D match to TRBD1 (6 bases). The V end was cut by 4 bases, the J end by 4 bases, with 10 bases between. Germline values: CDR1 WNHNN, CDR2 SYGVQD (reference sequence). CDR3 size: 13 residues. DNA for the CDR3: TGCGCCAGCAGTGGACCACAGGGCTATGGCTACACCTTC. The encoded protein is CASSGPQGYGYTF.

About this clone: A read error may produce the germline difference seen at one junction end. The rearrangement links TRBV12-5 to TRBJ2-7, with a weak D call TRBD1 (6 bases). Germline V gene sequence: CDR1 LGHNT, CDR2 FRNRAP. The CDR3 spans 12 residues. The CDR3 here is CASGLGPGHLIF. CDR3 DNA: TGTGCTAGTGGTTTGGGTCCGGGACATCTCATCTTC.

The CDR3 protein is CASSLEGGSFEKLFF. For the CDR3, the DNA is TGTGCCAGCAGCTTGGAGGGAGGTAGTTTTGAAAAACTGTTTTTT. The chain recombines TRBV5-5 with TRBJ1-4; D gene uncertain. V lost 0 bases and J 7 bases, leaving 13 bases between the germline ends. Germline CDR1 reads SGHKS; CDR2 reads YYEKEE (reference sequence). The CDR3 spans 15 residues. Looking up the rest from reference TRBV5-5 and TRBJ1-4 gives the full variable domain: DAGVTQSPTHLIKTRGQQVTLRCSPISGHKSVSWYQQVLGQGPQFIFQYYEKEERGRGNFPDRFSARQFPNYSSELNVNALLLGDSALYLCASSLEGGSFEKLFFGSGTQLSVL.

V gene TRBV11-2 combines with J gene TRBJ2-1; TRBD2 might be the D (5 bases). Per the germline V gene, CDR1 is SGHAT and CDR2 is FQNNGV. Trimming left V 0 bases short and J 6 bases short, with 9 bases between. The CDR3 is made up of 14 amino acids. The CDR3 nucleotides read TGTGCCAGCAGCTTAGATCAGCGGTTCAATGAGCAGTTCTTC. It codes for CASSLDQRFNEQFF.

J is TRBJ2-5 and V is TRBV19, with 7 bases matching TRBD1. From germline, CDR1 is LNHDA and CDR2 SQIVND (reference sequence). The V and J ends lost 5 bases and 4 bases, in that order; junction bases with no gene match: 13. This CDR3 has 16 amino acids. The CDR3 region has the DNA TGTGCCAGTAGTGTGACGCACAGACAGGGACGAGAGACCCAGTACTTC. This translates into CASSVTHRQGRETQYF. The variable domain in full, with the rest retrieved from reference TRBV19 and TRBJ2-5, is DGGITQSPKYLFRKEGQNVTLSCEQNLNHDAMYWYRQDPGQGLRLIYYSQIVNDFQKGDIAEGYSVSREKKESFPLTVTSAQKNPTAFYLCASSVTHRQGRETQYFGPGTRLLVL.

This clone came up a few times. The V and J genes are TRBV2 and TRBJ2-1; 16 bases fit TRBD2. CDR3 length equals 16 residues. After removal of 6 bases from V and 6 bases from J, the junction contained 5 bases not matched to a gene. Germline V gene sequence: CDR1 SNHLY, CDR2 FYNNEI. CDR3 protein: CASRPGTSGGGNEQFF. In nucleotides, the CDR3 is TGTGCCAGCAGACCCGGGACTAGCGGGGGGGGCAATGAGCAGTTCTTC. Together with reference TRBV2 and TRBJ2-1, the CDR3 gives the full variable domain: EPEVTQTPSHQVTQMGQEVILRCVPISNHLYFYWYRQILGQKVEFLVSFYNNEISEKSEIFDDQFSVERPDGSNFTLKIRSTKLEDSAMYFCASRPGTSGGGNEQFFGPGTRLTVL.

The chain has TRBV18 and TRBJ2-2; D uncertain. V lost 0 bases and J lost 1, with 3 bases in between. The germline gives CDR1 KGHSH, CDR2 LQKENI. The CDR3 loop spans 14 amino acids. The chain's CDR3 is CASSPPWNTGELFF. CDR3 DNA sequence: TGTGCCAGCTCACCACCCTGGAACACCGGGGAGCTGTTTTTT.

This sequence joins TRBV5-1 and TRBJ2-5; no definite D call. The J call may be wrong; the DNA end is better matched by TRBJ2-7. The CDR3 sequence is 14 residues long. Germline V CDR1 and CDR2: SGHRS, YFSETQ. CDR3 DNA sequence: TGCGCCAGCAGCTTGGCTATGTACTCCTACGAGCAGTACTTC. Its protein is CASSLAMYSYEQYF.

This CDR3 reads CASSLRPDFYISTEAFF. The CDR3 nucleotides read TGTGCCAGCAGCCTGCGTCCGGACTTTTACATCTCCACTGAAGCTTTCTTT. J is TRBJ1-1 and V is TRBV9; D remains ambiguous. V lost 4 bases and J lost 4, with 23 bases in between. The CDR3 consists of 17 residues. Per the germline V gene, CDR1 is SGDLS and CDR2 is YYNGEE.

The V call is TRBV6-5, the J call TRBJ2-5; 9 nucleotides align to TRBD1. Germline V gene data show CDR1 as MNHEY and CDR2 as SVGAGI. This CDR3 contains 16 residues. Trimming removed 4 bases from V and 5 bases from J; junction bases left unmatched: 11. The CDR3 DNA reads TGTGCCAGCAGTTCGGCAGTGGGACAGGGCGTGGAGACCCAGTACTTC. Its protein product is CASSSAVGQGVETQYF.

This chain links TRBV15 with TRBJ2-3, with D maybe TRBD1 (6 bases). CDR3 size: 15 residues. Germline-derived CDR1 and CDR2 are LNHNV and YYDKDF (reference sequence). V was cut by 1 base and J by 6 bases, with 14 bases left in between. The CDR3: CATSRGRGGVDTQYF. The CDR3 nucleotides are TGTGCCACCAGCAGAGGAAGAGGGGGAGTGGATACGCAGTATTTT. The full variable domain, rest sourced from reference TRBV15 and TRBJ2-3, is DAMVIQNPRYQVTQFGKPVTLSCSQTLNHNVMYWYQQKSSQAPKLLFHYYDKDFNNEADTPDNFQSRRPNTSFCFLDIRSPGLGDTAMYLCATSRGRGGVDTQYFGPGTRLTVL.